This T cell receptor beta chain was documented in a study of blood T cell repertoires in COVID-19. Study information: Both acute and convalescent COVID-19 samples were obtained from the United States, Italy and Spain. PBMCs, B-cell-depleted T cells, or T cells were the source of the cDNA or gDNA that made up the material.

As handled by the study authors: Amplified reference gene primers provided the basis for estimating nucleated cell counts. This table comes from immunoSEQ multiplex PCR, and its TCRdb copy is limited to in-frame clones, with some not included. D and trimming were read from the DNA, whereas the V and J calls and clone size are those reported in that table. The sample shows approximately 29,000 clones, 65% to 90% of them seen only once. The V end was cut by 1 base, the J end by 5 bases, with 14 bases between. The CDR3 contains 15 residues. Germline CDR1 SGHTA, CDR2 FQGNSA. This clonotype originated in a woman aged 60 to 75 with active COVID-19. The sample was peripheral blood. The chain has TRBV7-2 and TRBJ2-5, with a possible D match to TRBD1 (5 bases). CDR3 DNA sequence: TGTGCCAGCAGCTTAGGGGGCCTTAGTGGGGAGACCCAGTACTTC. It codes for CASSLGGLSGETQYF.